A selection of T cell receptor beta chains follows, all from one sample in a study of response to subunit inactivated influenza vaccine. TCRdb used MiXCR to reprocess the RT-PCR reads, holding one entry per CDR3 protein. The sample holds hundreds of thousands of distinct CDR3 sequences, approximately 11% seen once. This sample was also put to use in a study of T cells expressing NK-cell markers.

Sequencing was performed on PBMCs from blood, taken on the day of vaccination. The source of these receptors is a man aged 50-59 years who received an inactivated influenza vaccine. CDR3s include the opening cysteine and the closing phenylalanine or tryptophan. A D gene is named only where the DNA matches it firmly. Some rows mark clone size as missing; the rest say once, few, many or name a class of expanded clone.

clone_size	v_call	j_call	d_call	cdr3_nt	cdr3_aa
-	TRBV3-1	TRBJ2-7	TRBD1	TGTGCCAGCAGCCAATTCGGGACAGGGGGCTCTTACGAGCAGTACTTC	CASSQFGTGGSYEQYF
many	TRBV6-2/TRBV6-3	TRBJ2-6	-	TGTGCCAGCAGCCCAATCTCAGGCTATTCCTCTGGGGCCAACGTCCTGACTTTC	CASSPISGYSSGANVLTF
-	TRBV18	TRBJ1-1	TRBD1	TGTGCCAGCTCAATGGACAGGGTGTTATTCGGGAACACTGAAGCTTTCTTT	CASSMDRVLFGNTEAFF
many	TRBV7-2	TRBJ2-5	-	TGTGCCAGCAGCTTAGCGGGGGCTCTTGAGACCCAGTACTTC	CASSLAGALETQYF
-	TRBV29-1	TRBJ2-7	TRBD1	TGCAGCGTTGAAACGTCGGGACAGGGGACCTACGAGCAGTACTTC	CSVETSGQGTYEQYF
-	TRBV12-3/TRBV12-4	TRBJ1-4	-	TGTGCCAGCAAACCCGACCCAGGGAGTAATGAAAAACTGTTTTTT	CASKPDPGSNEKLFF
many	TRBV7-2	TRBJ2-7	TRBD2	TGTGCCAGCAGCCCGCCTAGCGGGATCTCGTACGAGCAGTACTTC	CASSPPSGISYEQYF
-	TRBV29-1	TRBJ2-7	TRBD1	TGCAGCGTCGGGTTGTACCGGGACAGGGGCGACGAGCAGTACTTC	CSVGLYRDRGDEQYF
-	TRBV28	TRBJ1-5	-	TGTGCCAGCAGTGAATGGGGGAGCAATCAGCCCCAGCATTTT	CASSEWGSNQPQHF
few	TRBV15	TRBJ2-7	-	TGTGCCACCAGCAAAGGTGGCGGGGCAGACTACGAGCAGTACTTC	CATSKGGGADYEQYF
many	TRBV5-1	TRBJ2-1	TRBD1	TGCGCCAGCAGACAACAGGGGAACAATGAGCAGTTCTTC	CASRQQGNNEQFF
-	TRBV20-1	TRBJ2-7	TRBD1	TGCAGTGCTCCCGGGACAGGGGCTCAGCTCCACGAGCAGTACTTC	CSAPGTGAQLHEQYF
-	TRBV19	TRBJ2-1	TRBD1	TGTGCCAGTAGTAACCCTTGGACAGGGAACACCAACAATGAGCAGTTCTTC	CASSNPWTGNTNNEQFF
many	TRBV5-1	TRBJ2-7	-	TGCGCCAGCAGCTTGGAGCCCCCCTACGAGCAGTACTTC	CASSLEPPYEQYF
-	TRBV5-5	TRBJ2-5	TRBD1	TGTGCCAGCAGCCTTGACAGGGGGGACCAAGAGACCCAGTACTTC	CASSLDRGDQETQYF
-	TRBV7-6	TRBJ2-1	TRBD2	TGTGCCAGCAGCTTAACGGGGGGGACTAGCGGGAGCGGTGAGCAGTTCTTC	CASSLTGGTSGSGEQFF
few	TRBV7-9	TRBJ2-1	-	TGTGCCAGCAGCTTAGTCGGGGGAGCGGGTGAGCAGTTCTTC	CASSLVGGAGEQFF
few	TRBV7-9	TRBJ1-2	TRBD1	TGTGCCACCCAGGGGGCGCTTGGCTATGGCTACACCTTC	CATQGALGYGYTF
few	TRBV5-1	TRBJ1-1	-	TGCGCCAGCAGCTTGGTGCCAGGGCGAAACACTGAAGCTTTCTTT	CASSLVPGRNTEAFF
few	TRBV5-1	TRBJ2-7	TRBD1	TGCGCCAGCAGCTACCGGTCCGGGACAGGGGAAATATTCGGCTACGAGCAGTACTTC	CASSYRSGTGEIFGYEQYF
few	TRBV6-6	TRBJ2-5	-	TGTGCCAGCAGGACACTAGCACAAGAGACCCAGTACTTC	CASRTLAQETQYF
few	TRBV20-1	TRBJ2-1	-	TGCAGTGCTAGAGATTACCGTTACAATGAGCAGTTCTTC	CSARDYRYNEQFF
few	TRBV7-9	TRBJ2-7	-	TGTGCCAGCAGCTCAACGAGGGAGCAGTACTTC	CASSSTREQYF
-	TRBV11-2	TRBJ2-7	-	TGTGCCAGCAGCTTAGAATCGTCCAAACGGGGTTCCTACGAGCAGTACTTC	CASSLESSKRGSYEQYF
many	TRBV3-1	TRBJ2-5	TRBD2	TGTGCCAGCAGCCAATTCCCTAGCGGGAGTGTTCAGACCCAGTACTTC	CASSQFPSGSVQTQYF
few	TRBV12-3/TRBV12-4	TRBJ2-3	TRBD1	TGTGCCAGCAGTTTATCGTGGACAGGGGGCAGGACAGATACGCAGTATTTT	CASSLSWTGGRTDTQYF
few	TRBV10-3	TRBJ2-1	-	TGTGCCATCAGTGCCACAGGGATCGGTGAGCAGTTCTTC	CAISATGIGEQFF
many	TRBV6-5	TRBJ2-2	TRBD2	TGTGCCAGCAGTTACTTGGGTAGCGGGAGTGGGAACACCGGGGAGCTGTTTTTT	CASSYLGSGSGNTGELFF
few	TRBV6-2/TRBV6-3	TRBJ2-1	TRBD1	TGTGCCAGCAAAGAAAGACAGGGAACCTACAATGAGCAGTTCTTC	CASKERQGTYNEQFF
few	TRBV30	TRBJ2-7	-	TGTGCCTGGAGTGTACCAGAGAGCTCCTACGAGCAGTACTTC	CAWSVPESSYEQYF
many	TRBV15	TRBJ2-5	-	TGTGCCACCAGCAGAGATGTCGCGACTCCGAGGAACCGCCAAGAGACCCAGTACTTC	CATSRDVATPRNRQETQYF
-	TRBV25-1	TRBJ2-1	TRBD2	TGTGCCAGCAACCGAGCGGGAGGCGCGTACAATGAGCAGTTCTTC	CASNRAGGAYNEQFF
few	TRBV7-2	TRBJ2-5	-	TGTGCCAGCAGCTTAGGGGGGCTTCCGGTTGGGACCCAGTACTTC	CASSLGGLPVGTQYF
-	TRBV12-3/TRBV12-4	TRBJ2-1	-	TGTGCCAGCAGCCTACTTGAGGGCCATGAGCAGTTCTTC	CASSLLEGHEQFF
few	TRBV6-2/TRBV6-3	TRBJ2-1	-	TGTGCCAGCTCCGGCCCTGGGGACTCCTACAATGAGCAGTTCTTC	CASSGPGDSYNEQFF
-	TRBV9	TRBJ2-2	TRBD2	TGTGCCAGCAGCACTACAACTAGCGCATGGGAGCTGTTTTTT	CASSTTTSAWELFF
few	TRBV2	TRBJ2-7	-	TGTGCCAGCATAGCATCTTACTACGAGCAGTACTTC	CASIASYYEQYF
-	TRBV25-1	TRBJ1-3	-	TGTGCCAGCAGTGAATATGACAGAGGAAACACCATATATTTT	CASSEYDRGNTIYF
few	TRBV13	TRBJ2-3	-	TGTGCCAGCAGCCAAAACCTAGACGGAGATACGCAGTATTTT	CASSQNLDGDTQYF
few	TRBV7-2	TRBJ2-1	-	TGTGCCAGCAGCTTAGGGAGGCGGAATGAGCAGTTCTTC	CASSLGRRNEQFF
many	TRBV10-3	TRBJ2-5	-	TGTGCCATCAGTGAGGGGGAAGCGGGACAACAAGAGACCCAGTACTTC	CAISEGEAGQQETQYF
few	TRBV7-2	TRBJ2-1	TRBD2	TGTGCCAGCAGCTTAGGTTTAGAGCGGGGGAGAGAGCAGTTCTTC	CASSLGLERGREQFF
many	TRBV20-1	TRBJ1-2	-	TGCAGTGCTAGAGATGGGACACCTACTACCACCTTC	CSARDGTPTTTF
-	TRBV7-9	TRBJ2-7	TRBD1	TGTGCCAGCAGCAGCCGACTCGGGACAGGCGATTCCTACGAGCAGTACTTC	CASSSRLGTGDSYEQYF
few	TRBV7-2	TRBJ2-1	-	TGTGCCAGCAGCTTAGGGCGGCGTTACAATGAGCAGTTCTTC	CASSLGRRYNEQFF
few	TRBV5-1	TRBJ2-7	-	TGCGCCAGCAGCTTCCTAGCGACAAGCTCCTACGAGCAGTACTTC	CASSFLATSSYEQYF
few	TRBV29-1	TRBJ2-7	TRBD1	TGCAGCGTGGGACAGCTGCCCTACGAGCAGTACTTC	CSVGQLPYEQYF
-	TRBV7-9	TRBJ2-7	TRBD1	TGTGCCAGTAACGGGGCAGGGGGCCGCGAGCAGTACTTC	CASNGAGGREQYF
few	TRBV24-1	TRBJ1-2	-	TGTGCCACCAGTGAAGGGGAAGGTGGCTACACCTTC	CATSEGEGGYTF
many	TRBV6-1	TRBJ1-6	-	TGTGCCAGCAGTGAAGTGCCATATAATTCACCCCTCCACTTT	CASSEVPYNSPLHF
many	TRBV12-3/TRBV12-4	TRBJ2-7	TRBD1	TGTGCCAGCAGTTTTGAATTGGGGACAGGGAGCTCCTACGAGCAGTACTTC	CASSFELGTGSSYEQYF
-	TRBV20-1	TRBJ2-1	-	TGCAGTGCTAGGGGCGTCGGTGCGACCACGTCCAATGAGCAGTTCTTC	CSARGVGATTSNEQFF
-	TRBV4-3	TRBJ2-3	TRBD2	TGCGCCAGCAGCCAAGCGTGGGGCGCGGGGGTGGATACGCAGTATTTT	CASSQAWGAGVDTQYF
-	TRBV4-2	TRBJ2-5	TRBD2	TGTGCCAGCAGCCACAACGGGGGGGAGACCCAGTACTTC	CASSHNGGETQYF
-	TRBV7-2	TRBJ2-1	TRBD2	TGTGCCAGCAGCTTAGTGCCGGGGGGGTACAATGAGCAGTTCTTC	CASSLVPGGYNEQFF
few	TRBV6-1	TRBJ2-2	-	TGTGCCAGCAGTGAGGTCACCCATAGGGACACCGGGGAGCTGTTTTTT	CASSEVTHRDTGELFF
many	TRBV29-1	TRBJ2-4	-	TGCAGCGTCGCGGGCGAGAACATTCAGTACTTC	CSVAGENIQYF
many	TRBV4-3	TRBJ1-5	-	TGCGCCAGCAGCCAAGATAGGGGGGCCGGTCAGCCCCAGCATTTT	CASSQDRGAGQPQHF
-	TRBV12-3/TRBV12-4	TRBJ2-1	TRBD2	TGTGCCAGCAGTTGGAGGGAGGGGAGTTCGCGAGAGCAGTTCTTC	CASSWREGSSREQFF
-	TRBV20-1	TRBJ2-3	-	TGCAGACAGGCTGCCGGGGATACGCAGTATTTT	CRQAAGDTQYF